One sample yielded the 19 T cell receptor beta chains listed below, sequenced in a study of control samples from healthy donors and cancer patients. TCRdb's table, derived via immunoSEQ multiplex PCR, lists solely in-frame clones and lacks some. Here the sample spans 40,000 to 50,000 clones, over 90% being singletons. The specimen sequenced was PBMCs. Source of these receptors: a woman in her forties or fifties with head and neck cancer.

The chain carries TRBV21-1 and TRBJ1-1; the table's D call, TRBD1, was not checked against the DNA. TRBV21-1 is noted as a pseudogene. CDR3 length: 14 residues. The CDR3 sequence: CASRKRTGRTEAFF. As DNA, the CDR3 is TGTGCCAGCAGGAAGAGGACAGGGAGAACCGAAGCTTTCTTT.

The chain is built from TRBV28 and TRBJ2-5; the match to TRBD2 covers 8 bases. Germline V gene data show CDR1 as MDHEN and CDR2 as SYDVKM. This CDR3 region has 13 residues. Losses at the gene ends were 8 bases for V and 5 bases for J; bases not matched to a gene: 7. The CDR3 loop reads CASGRGGVETQYF. CDR3 DNA sequence: TGTGCCAGCGGCCGGGGGGGGGTGGAGACCCAGTACTTC.

V gene TRBV5-1 combines with J gene TRBJ2-3, with 7 nucleotides matching TRBD2. CDR1 is SGHRS, CDR2 YFSETQ, per germline. CDR3 length: 12 residues. Trimming cost V 0 bases and J 8 bases; bases outside gene matches: 0. The CDR3 sequence is CASSLGGGTQYF. The CDR3 nucleotides read TGCGCCAGCAGCTTGGGCGGGGGTACGCAGTATTTT.

The chain recombines TRBV4-3 with TRBJ2-7, with D tentatively TRBD1 (6 bases). This CDR3 is 16 amino acids long. The germline V gene has CDR1 LGHNA and CDR2 YSLEER. V was clipped by 1 base and J by 0 bases, with 13 bases between them. For the CDR3, the DNA is TGCGCCAGCAGCCAAGGGTACAGGGCGAGCTCCTACGAGCAGTACTTC. Amino acid sequence: CASSQGYRASSYEQYF.

The J gene is TRBJ1-3, the V gene TRBV5-1; D perhaps matches TRBD1 (5 bases). The CDR3 length is 17 residues. V lost 4 bases and J lost 2, with 19 bases in between. The V gene's germline CDR1 is SGHRS and CDR2 YFSETQ. The CDR3 reads CASSVERGGSPGNTIYF. The CDR3 bases are TGCGCCAGCAGCGTTGAGCGCGGGGGGAGCCCTGGAAACACCATATATTTT.

J is TRBJ1-1 and V is TRBV3-1 (or the pseudogene TRBV3-2); D is possibly TRBD1 (5 bases). Germline V gene data show CDR1 as LGHDT and CDR2 as YNNKEL (reference sequence). V was shortened by 1 base and J by 4 bases, with 10 bases between the two germline ends. This CDR3 contains 14 residues. The CDR3 DNA is TGTGCCAGCAGCCAAGTGGGACCGTTCACTGAAGCTTTCTTT. Its protein product is CASSQVGPFTEAFF.

The rearrangement joins TRBV7-9 to TRBJ2-2, with D tentatively TRBD2 (5 bases). Deletions cut 5 bases from V and 5 bases from J, with 9 bases between. The CDR3 has 13 amino acids. Germline loops: CDR1 SEHNR, CDR2 FQNEAQ (reference sequence). CDR3 nucleotide sequence: TGTGCCAGCAGCCATAGGGAGACCGGGGAGCTGTTTTTT. As protein: CASSHRETGELFF.

V usage is TRBV30 and J usage is TRBJ2-7, with TRBD1 matching 10 bases. Germline V CDR1 and CDR2: GTSNPN, SVGIG (reference sequence). CDR3 length: 14 residues. V lost 1 base to trimming and J lost 2 bases; unmatched junction nucleotides: 2. CDR3 in DNA: TGTGCCTGGAGTGGTGACAGGGGGCCCTACGAGCAGTACTTC. Protein sequence: CAWSGDRGPYEQYF.

This sequence joins TRBV2 and TRBJ2-2; the match to TRBD1 covers 7 bases. The CDR3 has 14 residues. J was trimmed by 1 base and V by 7 bases; bases with no gene match: 3. CDR1 is SNHLY and CDR2 is FYNNEI in the germline V gene. The CDR3 DNA follows: TGTGCCAGCATCCGGGACAGGAACACCGGGGAGCTGTTTTTT. It yields the protein CASIRDRNTGELFF.

The J gene is TRBJ1-3, the V gene TRBV4-3; 7 bases map to TRBD1. The J segment lost 4 bases and the V segment lost 3 bases, leaving 15 bases of the junction unmatched. This CDR3 has 18 amino acids. Germline V gene data show CDR1 as LGHNA and CDR2 as YSLEER. This chain's CDR3 is CASSQVPTLTGPGNTIYF. The CDR3 DNA follows: TGCGCCAGCAGCCAGGTCCCAACCTTGACAGGGCCGGGAAACACCATATATTTT.

This chain uses TRBV19 with TRBJ2-1, with TRBD1 matching over 7 bases. The V segment lost 2 bases and the J segment 5 bases; nucleotides outside the gene matches: 6. The CDR3 loop spans 15 amino acids. The germline V gene has CDR1 LNHDA and CDR2 SQIVND (reference sequence). CDR3 loop: CASSIRGQRDNEQFF. The CDR3 nucleotides read TGTGCCAGTAGTATAAGGGGACAGAGGGACAATGAGCAGTTCTTC.

Here the CDR3 DNA reads TGTGCCAGCTCGCAAACGGAACGCTATAATTCACCCCTCCACTTT. It is translated as CASSQTERYNSPLHF. This chain connects TRBV7-6 to TRBJ1-6, with D hard to call. Between the trimmed V and J ends, which lost 8 bases and 3 bases, there was a span of 14 bases. CDR1 is SGHVS and CDR2 is FNYEAQ in the germline V gene. This CDR3 spans 15 amino acids.

The chain links TRBV3-1 (or the pseudogene TRBV3-2) to TRBJ2-3; D is undetermined. The germline gives CDR1 LGHDT, CDR2 YNNKEL (reference sequence). V shed 3 bases and J shed 3 bases, with 7 bases lying between them. The CDR3 spans 13 residues. CDR3 amino acids: CASSHPNTDTQYF. The CDR3 nucleotides read TGTGCCAGCAGCCACCCTAATACAGATACGCAGTATTTT.

This chain links TRBV18 with TRBJ2-1; TRBD2 matches 11 bases. With V trimmed by 4 bases and J by 4 bases, 6 bases remained unmatched. The germline V gene has CDR1 KGHSH and CDR2 LQKENI. The CDR3 runs 16 residues. The CDR3 protein is CASSLAGTSGYNEQFF. Written as DNA, the CDR3 is TGTGCCAGCTCACTTGCCGGGACTAGCGGTTACAATGAGCAGTTCTTC.

The gene calls are TRBV5-1 and TRBJ2-7; the D gene is possibly TRBD1 (6 bases). V lost 1 base and J lost 3, with 11 bases in between. The CDR3 totals 14 residues. The germline V gene encodes CDR1 SGHRS and CDR2 YFSETQ. DNA of the CDR3: TGCGCCAGCAGCTTGTCGGGACATGACTACGAGCAGTACTTC. Translated: CASSLSGHDYEQYF.

The chain recombines TRBV28 with TRBJ1-5, with D uncertain. The length of the CDR3 is 13 residues. CDR1 MDHEN and CDR2 SYDVKM come from the germline V gene. The V and J ends lost 2 bases and 8 bases respectively, with 10 bases between them. Here the CDR3 DNA reads TGTGCCAGCAGTTTAGACGGGGTTAAGCCCCAGCATTTT. Its translation is CASSLDGVKPQHF.

The chain couples TRBV2 to TRBJ2-4; TRBD2 aligns across 8 bases. CDR1 and CDR2 from the germline V gene are SNHLY and FYNNEI. The CDR3 consists of 14 residues. With V trimmed by 11 bases and J by 0 bases, 6 bases remained unmatched. CDR3 in amino acids: CAGSGDLAKNIQYF. The CDR3 DNA reads as TGTGCCGGTAGCGGGGACTTAGCCAAAAACATTCAGTACTTC.

The V and J genes are TRBV5-1 and TRBJ1-2; TRBD1 might be the D (5 bases). V lost 1 base and J 2 bases, leaving 9 bases between the germline ends. The CDR3 covers 14 residues. Germline V lookup: CDR1 SGHRS, CDR2 YFSETQ. The CDR3 nucleotides are TGCGCCAGCAGCTTGACCCGGGACAACTATGGCTACACCTTC. Its protein is CASSLTRDNYGYTF.

This clone has only a few counts. The V call is TRBV5-6, the J call TRBJ1-5, with D hard to call. Germline V gene lookup returns CDR1 SGHDT and CDR2 YYEEEE. Deletions cut 0 bases from V and 2 bases from J, with 0 bases between. This CDR3 comprises 12 residues. The CDR3 reads CASSLGNQPQHF. CDR3 in DNA: TGTGCCAGCAGCTTGGGCAATCAGCCCCAGCATTTT. Full variable domain (remainder filled in from reference TRBV5-6 and TRBJ1-5): DAGVTQSPTHLIKTRGQQVTLRCSPKSGHDTVSWYQQALGQGPQFIFQYYEEEERQRGNFPDRFSGHQFPNYSSELNVNALLLGDSALYLCASSLGNQPQHFGDGTRLSIL.